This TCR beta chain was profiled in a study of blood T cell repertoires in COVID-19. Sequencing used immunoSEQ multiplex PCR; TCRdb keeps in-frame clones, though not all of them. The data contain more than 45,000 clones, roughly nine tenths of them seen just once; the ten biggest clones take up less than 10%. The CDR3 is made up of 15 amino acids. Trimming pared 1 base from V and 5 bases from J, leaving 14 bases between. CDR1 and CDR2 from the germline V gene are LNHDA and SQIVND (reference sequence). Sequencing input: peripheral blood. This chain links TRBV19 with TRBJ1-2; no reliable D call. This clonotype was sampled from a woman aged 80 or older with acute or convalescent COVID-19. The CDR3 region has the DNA TGTGCCAGTAGTATAGCCCGAGCACTAGGGTATGGCTACACCTTC. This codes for CASSIARALGYGYTF.